These 23 T cell receptor beta chains were sequenced from one sample in a study of blood T cell repertoires in COVID-19. Assay used: immunoSEQ multiplex PCR; TCRdb lists only in-frame clones, some missing. Of roughly 43,000 clones in the sample, just under 70% are singletons; the top ten hold 6.2%. The specimen sequenced was peripheral blood. The receptors here all came from an elderly man with acute or convalescent COVID-19.

This rearrangement joins TRBV6-1 to TRBJ2-7; 7 nucleotides agree with TRBD2. Germline-derived CDR1 and CDR2 are MNHNS and SASEGT. V lost 5 bases, J lost 2 bases, and 9 bases stayed unmatched. This CDR3 is built from 15 residues. The CDR3 sequence is CASSPPSGAPYEQYF. As DNA, the CDR3 is TGTGCCAGCAGTCCCCCCAGCGGGGCACCCTACGAGCAGTACTTC.

The V and J genes are TRBV27 and TRBJ2-5; no reliable D call. The V end lost 1 base, the J end lost 8 bases, and 14 bases lay between the germline ends. Germline-derived CDR1 and CDR2 are MNHEY and SMNVEV (reference sequence). This CDR3 is 14 amino acids long. The CDR3, as DNA: TGTGCCAGCAGTTTATACGGCGGATTCCTAACCCAGTACTTC. Protein: CASSLYGGFLTQYF.

This clone showed up just once. V usage is TRBV11-2 and J usage is TRBJ1-6, with TRBD1 matching over 7 bases. With 4 bases clipped from V and 10 bases from J, the junction kept 10 bases outside the gene matches. Germline V gene sequence: CDR1 SGHAT, CDR2 FQNNGV. CDR3 size: 15 residues. CDR3 in DNA: TGTGCCAGCAGCTGGACCCGGGACAGACAATCACCCCTCCACTTT. It yields the protein CASSWTRDRQSPLHF. The entire variable domain, with the rest obtained from reference TRBV11-2 and TRBJ1-6, is as follows: EAGVAQSPRYKIIEKRQSVAFWCNPISGHATLYWYQQILGQGPKLLIQFQNNGVVDDSQLPKDRFSAERLKGVDSTLKIQPAKLEDSAVYLCASSWTRDRQSPLHFGNGTRLTVT.

The DNA for the CDR3 is TGTGCCAGCAGCACAGACGGGAGGGGCACTGAAGCTTTCTTT. Amino acids: CASSTDGRGTEAFF. The chain combines TRBV9 with TRBJ1-1, with a weak D call TRBD1 (5 bases). CDR1 SGDLS and CDR2 YYNGEE come from the germline V gene. Between the trimmed V and J ends, which lost 4 bases and 4 bases, there was a span of 14 bases. The CDR3 loop spans 14 amino acids.

The chain joins TRBV5-6 to TRBJ2-2, with TRBD1 matching over 9 bases. Germline V gene sequence: CDR1 SGHDT, CDR2 YYEEEE. The V and J ends lost 1 base and 4 bases, in that order; junction bases with no gene match: 8. This CDR3 region has 17 residues. CDR3 DNA sequence: TGTGCCAGCAGCTTGCCGGGACAGGGTAAGAGCACCGGGGAGCTGTTTTTT. Encoded protein: CASSLPGQGKSTGELFF.

The chain employs TRBV18 and TRBJ2-3, with 8 bases identical to TRBD1. Germline V gives CDR1 KGHSH, CDR2 LQKENI. This CDR3 spans 15 amino acids. With V trimmed by 2 bases and J by 3 bases, 4 bases remained unmatched. The CDR3 DNA reads as TGTGCCAGCTCACCATCAGGGGGCGCAACAGATACGCAGTATTTT. Its translation: CASSPSGGATDTQYF.

On this clone: At one boundary the junction diverges from the germline segment, which might be a read error. This sequence joins TRBV18 and TRBJ2-7; 8 nucleotides match TRBD2. The CDR3 is made up of 16 amino acids. The germline V gene encodes CDR1 KGHSH and CDR2 LQKENI. CDR3 bases: TGTGCCAGCTCTCCACCTTTAGCGGGAAGAACGTGGGAGCAGTACTTC. It is translated as CASSPPLAGRTWEQYF. Supplemented by reference TRBV18 and TRBJ2-7, the full variable domain reads NAGVMQNPRHLVRRRGQEARLRCSPMKGHSHVYWYRQLPEEGLKFMVYLQKENIIDESGMPKERFSAEFPKEGPSILRIQQVVRGDSAAYFCASSPPLAGRTWEQYFGPGTRLTVT.

The genes are TRBV19 and TRBJ1-4, with TRBD1 matching 7 bases. This CDR3 contains 16 residues. Germline V gene lookup returns CDR1 LNHDA and CDR2 SQIVND (reference sequence). V trimming: 6 bases; J trimming: 8 bases; junction bases outside the gene matches: 15. CDR3 loop: CASSMGTDTSVEKLFF. The DNA for the CDR3 is TGTGCCAGTAGCATGGGGACAGACACTTCTGTCGAAAAACTGTTTTTT.

This chain joins TRBV9 and TRBJ1-2; 7 positions agree with TRBD1. CDR1 and CDR2 (germline): SGDLS, YYNGEE. Trimming removed 0 bases from V and 3 bases from J; junction bases left unmatched: 5. This CDR3 region has 15 residues. The CDR3 sequence is CASSVEAQGDYGYTF. The CDR3 nucleotides are TGTGCCAGCAGCGTAGAGGCCCAGGGGGACTATGGCTACACCTTC.

This clone was seen ten or more times. V gene TRBV7-3 combines with J gene TRBJ2-3, with TRBD2 matching over 9 bases. With 3 bases clipped from V and 2 bases from J, the junction kept 12 bases outside the gene matches. The CDR3 totals 18 residues. From germline, CDR1 is SGHTA and CDR2 FQGTGA. The CDR3 sequence: CASSFGEGLAGFTDTQYF. The CDR3 region has the DNA TGTGCCAGCAGCTTTGGCGAGGGTCTAGCGGGGTTCACAGATACGCAGTATTTT.

Here the CDR3 reads CASSLEVGGARAEAFF. CDR3 nucleotide sequence: TGCGCCAGCAGCTTGGAGGTAGGGGGGGCGAGGGCTGAAGCTTTCTTT. This chain uses TRBV5-1 with TRBJ1-1; D possibly corresponds to TRBD1 (6 bases). CDR1 and CDR2 from the germline V gene are SGHRS and YFSETQ. Trimming stripped 0 bases from V and 6 bases from J, with 18 bases between. The CDR3 runs 16 residues.

This clone was observed a handful of times. The chain is built from TRBV7-6 and TRBJ1-2; D is ambiguous. V shed 5 bases and J shed 9 bases, with 13 bases lying between them. The CDR3 totals 12 residues. Germline V gene sequence: CDR1 SGHVS, CDR2 FNYEAQ. The CDR3 spells CASSPGGRRYTF. The CDR3 DNA reads as TGTGCCAGCAGCCCCGGCGGCCGGCGCTACACCTTC.

This chain links TRBV5-1 with TRBJ1-2; 9 nucleotides align to TRBD1. J gave up 6 bases and V 3 bases, and 9 bases lay outside the gene matches. The length of the CDR3 is 15 residues. Looked up from germline, CDR1 is SGHRS and CDR2 is YFSETQ. The CDR3 bases are TGCGCCAGCAGCTCGATCTTAGGGACAGGGAATGGCTACACCTTC. This encodes CASSSILGTGNGYTF.

The chain uses TRBV15 and TRBJ1-6; 8 nucleotides line up with TRBD1. The CDR3 loop spans 14 amino acids. Germline trimming cut 1 base from V and 9 bases from J; bases unmatched to any gene: 2. Germline-derived CDR1 and CDR2 are LNHNV and YYDKDF (reference sequence). The CDR3 sequence: CATSRVGTGSPLHF. The CDR3 coding sequence is TGTGCCACCAGCAGAGTTGGGACAGGTTCACCCCTCCACTTT. Complete variable domain (other parts from reference TRBV15 and TRBJ1-6): DAMVIQNPRYQVTQFGKPVTLSCSQTLNHNVMYWYQQKSSQAPKLLFHYYDKDFNNEADTPDNFQSRRPNTSFCFLDIRSPGLGDTAMYLCATSRVGTGSPLHFGNGTRLTVT.

The chain joins TRBV19 to TRBJ1-2; D remains unclear. The V gene lost 9 bases and the J gene lost 3 bases, with 17 bases spanning the gap. This CDR3 has 14 residues. CDR1 LNHDA and CDR2 SQIVND come from the germline V gene (reference sequence). The CDR3 DNA reads TGTGCCAGCCACCGTCCGTGGCCATACTATGGCTACACCTTC. Its translation: CASHRPWPYYGYTF.

The chain has TRBV7-5 and TRBJ1-1; the D segment call TRBD1 is taken from the table without a DNA check. TRBV7-5 is noted as a pseudogene. This CDR3 spans 17 amino acids. The CDR3 protein is CARSLDGGRQGLFEAFF. The DNA of the CDR3 is TGTGCCAGAAGCTTAGACGGGGGGAGACAGGGGCTTTTTGAAGCTTTCTTT.

The genes are TRBV5-6 and TRBJ1-2; 7 bases are a match to TRBD1. V was pared by 1 base and J by 7 bases, with 4 bases of the junction left unmatched. Germline V gene sequence: CDR1 SGHDT, CDR2 YYEEEE. This CDR3 is 13 amino acids long. The CDR3 nucleotides are TGTGCCAGCAGCTTGCCAGGGGGAGGTGGCTACACCTTC. It specifies CASSLPGGGGYTF.

At least ten counts were recorded for this clone. V gene TRBV13 combines with J gene TRBJ2-3; 14 nucleotides match TRBD2. The V segment lost 2 bases and the J segment 3 bases; nucleotides outside the gene matches: 13. The CDR3 contains 20 residues. The V gene's germline CDR1 is PRHDT and CDR2 FYEKMQ (reference sequence). The CDR3 DNA reads as TGTGCCAGCAGCTTATCCTCAGGACTAGCGGGAGGAGGGAGGACAGATACGCAGTATTTT. Amino acid sequence: CASSLSSGLAGGGRTDTQYF.

The genes are TRBV4-1 and TRBJ1-4; 9 nucleotides align to TRBD1. Germline loops: CDR1 MGHRA, CDR2 YSYEKL. After removal of 0 bases from V and 8 bases from J, the junction contained 4 bases not matched to a gene. This CDR3 contains 15 residues. CDR3 residues: CASSQDGTGYEKLFF. DNA for the CDR3: TGCGCCAGCAGCCAAGATGGGACAGGGTACGAAAAACTGTTTTTT.

The chain carries TRBV18 and TRBJ1-1; D is ambiguous. V lost 6 bases and J lost 3, with 11 bases in between. The CDR3 contains 13 residues. From germline, CDR1 is KGHSH and CDR2 LQKENI. CDR3 coding DNA: TGTGCCAGCTCCCACGACATGGACACTGAAGCTTTCTTT. This translates into CASSHDMDTEAFF.

This clone was detected a few times. The chain is built from TRBV6-5 and TRBJ2-1; 11 bases align to TRBD2. The CDR3 runs 14 residues. V lost 2 bases to trimming and J lost 9 bases; unmatched junction nucleotides: 3. Germline assignment: CDR1 MNHEY and CDR2 SVGAGI. CDR3 coding DNA: TGTGCCAGCAGTTACGAAGGGACTAGCGGTGAGCAGTTCTTC. Amino acid sequence: CASSYEGTSGEQFF.

The chain employs TRBV5-1 and TRBJ1-6, with 9 bases matching TRBD1. The CDR3 length is 16 residues. The V gene end was trimmed by 4 bases and the J gene end by 4 bases; junction bases not matched to a gene: 6. The germline gives CDR1 SGHRS, CDR2 YFSETQ. The CDR3 is CASSDDRGEYNSPLHF. CDR3 nucleotides: TGCGCCAGCAGCGATGACAGGGGGGAATATAATTCACCCCTCCACTTT.

This rearrangement joins TRBV6-6 to TRBJ2-6, with TRBD1 matching over 10 bases. V was pared by 5 bases and J by 1 base, with 5 bases of the junction left unmatched. The CDR3 is made up of 17 amino acids. From germline, CDR1 is MNHNY and CDR2 SVGAGI (reference sequence). The DNA for the CDR3 is TGTGCCAGCAGTCTGACAGGGGGCGCATCTGGGGCCAACGTCCTGACTTTC. Encoded protein: CASSLTGGASGANVLTF.